This T cell receptor beta chain was sequenced in a study of shared clonotypes between healthy human individuals. Sequenced by immunoSEQ multiplex PCR; TCRdb stores in-frame clones only, minus some. Here the sample spans 950,000 to 1,100,000 clones, approximately 72% being singletons. This clone was recorded a few times. CDR1 ENHRY and CDR2 SYGVKD come from the germline V gene. The germline V and J ends were trimmed by 7 bases and 5 bases, with 11 bases remaining between them. This CDR3 contains 13 residues. The rearrangement links TRBV10-3 to TRBJ2-2; TRBD2 might be the D (6 bases). The sequence derives from a man aged 18-30 years in good health. The specimen sequenced was memory CD4+ T cells sorted from blood. Stated subset: CD45RA-negative fraction. This CDR3 reads CAITAGYTGELFF. CDR3 DNA: TGTGCCATCACCGCGGGATATACCGGGGAGCTGTTTTTT.